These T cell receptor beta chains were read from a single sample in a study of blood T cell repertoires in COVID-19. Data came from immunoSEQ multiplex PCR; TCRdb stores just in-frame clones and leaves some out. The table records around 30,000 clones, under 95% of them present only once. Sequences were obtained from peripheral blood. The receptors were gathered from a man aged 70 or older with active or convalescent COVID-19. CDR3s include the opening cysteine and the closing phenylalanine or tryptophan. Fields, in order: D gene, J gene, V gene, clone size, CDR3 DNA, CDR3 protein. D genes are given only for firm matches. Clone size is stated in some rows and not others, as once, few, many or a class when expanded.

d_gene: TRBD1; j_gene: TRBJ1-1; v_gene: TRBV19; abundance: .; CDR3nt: TGTGCCAGTAGTACCCGACAGGGGTGGGTTGAAGCTTTCTTT; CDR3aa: CASSTRQGWVEAFF
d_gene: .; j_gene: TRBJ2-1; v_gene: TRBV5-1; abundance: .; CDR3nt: TGCGCCAGCAGCTTGGATGGGGGCCAATTCAATGAGCAGTTCTTC; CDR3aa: CASSLDGGQFNEQFF
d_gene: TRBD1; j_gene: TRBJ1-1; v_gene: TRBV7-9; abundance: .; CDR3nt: TGTGCCAGCAGCTTACAGGGGGCGTTGACTGAAGCTTTCTTT; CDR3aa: CASSLQGALTEAFF
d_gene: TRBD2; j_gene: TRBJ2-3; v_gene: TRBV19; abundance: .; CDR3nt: TGTGCCAGTAGTAACCCCCTAGCGGGGGGAACAGATACGCAGTATTTT; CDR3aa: CASSNPLAGGTDTQYF
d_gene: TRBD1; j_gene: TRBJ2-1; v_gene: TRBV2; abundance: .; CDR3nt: TGTGCCAGCAGTAGGACAGGGGGCTCCTACAATGAGCAGTTCTTC; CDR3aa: CASSRTGGSYNEQFF
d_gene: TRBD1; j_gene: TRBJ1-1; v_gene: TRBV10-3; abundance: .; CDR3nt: TGTGCCGCCAGCGGGACAGGGGCGACTGAAGCTTTCTTT; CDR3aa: CAASGTGATEAFF
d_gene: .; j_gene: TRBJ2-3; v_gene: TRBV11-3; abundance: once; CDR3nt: TGTGCCAGCAGCTTAGGGCAAGATACGCAGTATTTT; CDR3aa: CASSLGQDTQYF
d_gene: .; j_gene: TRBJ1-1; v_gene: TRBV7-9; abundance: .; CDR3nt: TGTGCCAGCAGCTTATCAGGGCAGGACACTGAAGCTTTCTTT; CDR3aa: CASSLSGQDTEAFF
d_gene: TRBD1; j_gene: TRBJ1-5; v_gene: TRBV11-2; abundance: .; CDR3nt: TGTGCCAGCAGCCGCTACGGGACAGGATATCAGCCCCAGCATTTT; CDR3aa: CASSRYGTGYQPQHF
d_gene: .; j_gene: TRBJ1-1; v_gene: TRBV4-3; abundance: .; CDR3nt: TGCGCCAGCAGCCAAGGACTCGGGACAAGCTATGAAGCTTTCTTT; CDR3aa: CASSQGLGTSYEAFF
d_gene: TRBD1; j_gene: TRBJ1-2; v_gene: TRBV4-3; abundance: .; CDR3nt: TGCGCCAGCAGCCAAGATACAGGGACAGGGGGTTCTAGCTATGGCTACACCTTC; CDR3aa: CASSQDTGTGGSSYGYTF
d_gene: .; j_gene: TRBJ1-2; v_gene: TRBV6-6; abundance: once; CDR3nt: TGTGCCAGCAGTTACCCCCAGCAGGGTACTCCGTATGGCTACACCTTC; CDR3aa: CASSYPQQGTPYGYTF
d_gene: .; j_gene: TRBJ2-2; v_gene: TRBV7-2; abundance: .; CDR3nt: TGTGCCAGCAGGGTCGGACTAACTGGCACCGGGGAGCTGTTTTTT; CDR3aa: CASRVGLTGTGELFF
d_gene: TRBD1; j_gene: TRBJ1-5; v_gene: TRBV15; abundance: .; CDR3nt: TGTGCCACCAGCAACGGACAGGGAGGCAATCAGCCCCAGCATTTT; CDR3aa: CATSNGQGGNQPQHF
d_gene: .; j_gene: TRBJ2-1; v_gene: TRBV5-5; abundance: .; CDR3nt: TGTGCCAGCAGCTTTATGGGAGATAGGGTTAATTTCTTC; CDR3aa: CASSFMGDRVNFF
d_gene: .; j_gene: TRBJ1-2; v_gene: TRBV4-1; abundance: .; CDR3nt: TGCGCCAGCAGCCAGGACGGGAGGGGGGGCCTCGACTATGGCTACACCTTC; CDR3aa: CASSQDGRGGLDYGYTF
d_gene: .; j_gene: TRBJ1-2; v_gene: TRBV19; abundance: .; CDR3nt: TGTGCCAGTAGTATCCCAGGGGAGTTGGCCTACACCTTC; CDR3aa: CASSIPGELAYTF
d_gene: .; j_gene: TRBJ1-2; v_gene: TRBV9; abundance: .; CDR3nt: TGTGCCAGCAGCAAGGGGATGGACGGAGTCTATGGCTACACCTTC; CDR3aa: CASSKGMDGVYGYTF
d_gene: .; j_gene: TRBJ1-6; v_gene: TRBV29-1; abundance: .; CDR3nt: TGCAGCCCCGGGGGACCCGATAATTCACCCCTCCACTTT; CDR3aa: CSPGGPDNSPLHF
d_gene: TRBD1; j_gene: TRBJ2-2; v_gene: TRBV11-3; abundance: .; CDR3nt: TGTGCCAGCAGCTTATTCGGACAGGCGAACACCGGGGAGCTGTTTTTT; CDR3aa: CASSLFGQANTGELFF
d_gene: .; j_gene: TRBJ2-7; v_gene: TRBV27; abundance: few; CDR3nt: TGTGCCAGCAGTTTATCGGGAGAAAAGAGCTCCTACGAGCAGTACTTC; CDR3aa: CASSLSGEKSSYEQYF
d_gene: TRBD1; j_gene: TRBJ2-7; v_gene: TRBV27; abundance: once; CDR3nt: TGTGCCAGCAGCCTGGGACAGGGTGGGTACGAGCAGTACTTC; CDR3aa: CASSLGQGGYEQYF
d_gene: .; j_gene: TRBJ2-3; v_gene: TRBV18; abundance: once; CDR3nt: TGTGCCAGCTCACCACGGTCCCCAGGTCCTAGCACAGATACGCAGTATTTT; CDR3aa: CASSPRSPGPSTDTQYF
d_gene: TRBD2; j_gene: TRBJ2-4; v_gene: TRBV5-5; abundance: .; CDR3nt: TGTGCCAGCAGCTTCGTAGCGGGAGGGCCCGGCATTCAGTACTTC; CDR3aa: CASSFVAGGPGIQYF
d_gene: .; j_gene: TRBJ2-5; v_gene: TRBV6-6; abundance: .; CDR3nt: TGTGCCAGCACCACCTGGACCCGGGGGGCCCAAGAGACCCAGTACTTC; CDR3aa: CASTTWTRGAQETQYF
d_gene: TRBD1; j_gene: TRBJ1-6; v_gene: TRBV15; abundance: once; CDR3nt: TGTGCCACCAGCGCAGACAGGGTTAATTCACCCCTCCACTTT; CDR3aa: CATSADRVNSPLHF
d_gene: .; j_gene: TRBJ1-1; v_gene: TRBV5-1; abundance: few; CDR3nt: TGCGCCAGCAGCGGGGGAGGATCTCCCGGGGCTTTCTTT; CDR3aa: CASSGGGSPGAFF
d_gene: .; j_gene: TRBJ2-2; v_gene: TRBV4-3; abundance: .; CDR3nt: TGCGCCAGCAGCCAGGCGGACAGGAACACCGGGGAGCTGTTTTTT; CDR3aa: CASSQADRNTGELFF
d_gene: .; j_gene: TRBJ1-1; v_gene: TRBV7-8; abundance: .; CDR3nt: TGTGCCAGCAGCCCCATTTTTCCCGGACGGCAGGGCACTGAAGCTTTCTTT; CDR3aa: CASSPIFPGRQGTEAFF
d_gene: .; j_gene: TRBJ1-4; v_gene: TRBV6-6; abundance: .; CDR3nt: TGTGCCAGCAGTCCCCCCCGGGCTAATGAAAAACTGTTTTTT; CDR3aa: CASSPPRANEKLFF
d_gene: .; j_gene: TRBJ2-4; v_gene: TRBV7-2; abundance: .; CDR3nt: TGTGCCAGCAGCTTACTCCAGGGGAACGGCATTCAGTACTTC; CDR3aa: CASSLLQGNGIQYF
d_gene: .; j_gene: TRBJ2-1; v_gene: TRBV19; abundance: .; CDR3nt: TGTGCCAGTAGTATAGACAGGGAATTCTCCTCCTACAATGAGCAGTTCTTC; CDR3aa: CASSIDREFSSYNEQFF
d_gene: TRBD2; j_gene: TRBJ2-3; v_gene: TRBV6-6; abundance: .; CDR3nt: TGTGCCAGCAGTCCCTCGGGCGCAGCGGGGGGGTCCACAGATACGCAGTATTTT; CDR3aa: CASSPSGAAGGSTDTQYF
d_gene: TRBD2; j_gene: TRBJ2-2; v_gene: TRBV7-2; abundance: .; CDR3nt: TGTGCCAGCAGCGCCGGACTAGTTAACACCGGGGAGCTGTTTTTT; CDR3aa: CASSAGLVNTGELFF
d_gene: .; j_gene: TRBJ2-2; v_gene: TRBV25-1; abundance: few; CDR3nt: TGTGCCAGCAGCCCGGACTCGTCCTTCGGGGAGCTGTTTTTT; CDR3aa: CASSPDSSFGELFF
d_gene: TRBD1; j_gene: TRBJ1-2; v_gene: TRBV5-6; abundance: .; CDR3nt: TGTGCCAGCAGCTTCCCTAAGACAGGGTTCTATGGCTACACCTTC; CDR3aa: CASSFPKTGFYGYTF
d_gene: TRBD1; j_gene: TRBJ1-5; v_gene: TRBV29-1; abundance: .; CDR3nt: TGCAGCGTTGCGGACAGGAATCAGCCCCAGCATTTT; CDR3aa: CSVADRNQPQHF
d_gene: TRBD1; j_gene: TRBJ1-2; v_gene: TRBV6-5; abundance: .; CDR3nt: TGTGCCAGCAGTTTCCAGCCGGGACAGGGATTTGGCTACACCTTC; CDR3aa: CASSFQPGQGFGYTF
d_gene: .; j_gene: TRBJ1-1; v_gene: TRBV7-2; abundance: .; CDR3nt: TGTGCCAGCAGCTTGGGCCTATCCACTGAAGCTTTCTTT; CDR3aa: CASSLGLSTEAFF
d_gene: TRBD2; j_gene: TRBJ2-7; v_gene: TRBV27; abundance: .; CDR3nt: TGTGCCAGCAGTCCGCCCTCAGGGAGGGGCCCCTACGAGCAGTACTTC; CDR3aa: CASSPPSGRGPYEQYF
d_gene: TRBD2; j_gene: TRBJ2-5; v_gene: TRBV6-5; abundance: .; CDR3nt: TGTGCCAGCAGCGGACTAGGCGGGCGGGAGACCCAGTACTTC; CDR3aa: CASSGLGGRETQYF
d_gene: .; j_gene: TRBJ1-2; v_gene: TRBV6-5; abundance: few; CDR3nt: TGTGCCAGCAGCACAGGGTTTTCCTATGGCTACACCTTC; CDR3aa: CASSTGFSYGYTF
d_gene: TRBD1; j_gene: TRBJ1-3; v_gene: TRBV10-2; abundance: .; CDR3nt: TGCGCCAGCAGTATGACAGGGGGCTCTGGAAACACCATATATTTT; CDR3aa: CASSMTGGSGNTIYF
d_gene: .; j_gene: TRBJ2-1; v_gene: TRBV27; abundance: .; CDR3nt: TGTGCCAGCAGTTTATTCTTAGCCTCCTACAATGAGCAGTTCTTC; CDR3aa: CASSLFLASYNEQFF
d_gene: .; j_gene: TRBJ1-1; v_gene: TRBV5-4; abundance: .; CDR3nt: TGTGCCAGCAGCTTGGGACAGTTGGAAAACACTGAAGCTTTCTTT; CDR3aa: CASSLGQLENTEAFF
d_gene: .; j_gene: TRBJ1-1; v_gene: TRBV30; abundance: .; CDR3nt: TGTGCCTGCTTCCGGAACACTGAAGCTTTCTTT; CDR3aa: CACFRNTEAFF
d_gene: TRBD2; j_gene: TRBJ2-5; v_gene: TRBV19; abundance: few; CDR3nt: TGTGCCAGTAGAGCGGGGTGGGAGACCCAGTACTTC; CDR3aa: CASRAGWETQYF
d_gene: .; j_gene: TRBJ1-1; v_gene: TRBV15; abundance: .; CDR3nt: TGTGCCACCAGCAGAGATTTCAGCCGGGGCACTGAAGCTTTCTTT; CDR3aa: CATSRDFSRGTEAFF
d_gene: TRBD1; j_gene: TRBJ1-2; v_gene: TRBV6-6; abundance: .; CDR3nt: TGTGCCAGCAGTTACTCCGGCGGACAGGGGGTTGAAGGCTACACCTTC; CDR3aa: CASSYSGGQGVEGYTF
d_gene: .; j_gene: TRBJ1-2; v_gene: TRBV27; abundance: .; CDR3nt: TGTGCCAGCAGGCTGGACTCTACTCTCTCGCTACACGATGGCTACACCTTC; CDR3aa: CASRLDSTLSLHDGYTF
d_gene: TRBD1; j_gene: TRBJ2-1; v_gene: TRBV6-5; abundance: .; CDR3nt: TGTGCCAGCAGTTACGGGCAGGGGGCCCTTGAGCAGTTCTTC; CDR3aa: CASSYGQGALEQFF
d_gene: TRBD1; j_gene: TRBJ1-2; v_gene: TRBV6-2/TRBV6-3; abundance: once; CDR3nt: TGTGCCAGCAGCTCTCGCGCGGGACAGGGGGATGGCTACACCTTC; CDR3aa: CASSSRAGQGDGYTF